This TCR beta chain was captured in a study of blood T cell repertoires in COVID-19 (TCRdb year 2020). For context, the study as a whole: Collaborator samples came from the United States, Italy and Spain and covered acute and convalescent phases of COVID-19. The material from the prospective study consisted of cDNA or gDNA derived from T cells, B-cell-depleted T cells, or PBMCs. The dataset comprised deeply sampled blood TCRbeta repertoires from subjects exposed to, actively infected with, or recovered from COVID-19. A freely available public database, intended as a resource for researchers studying the immune response to SARS-CoV-2, is where the repertoires were released. The samples were drawn from the first 160 participants of the ongoing ImmuneRACE study and from some 1,300 subjects provided by 6 global collaborators. The sample metadata nearly always contained a de-identified subject ID, COVID-19 status, age in years and sex. Where available, HLA class I and class II types were obtained from metadata supplied by the sample provider rather than from assay-based typing. Study-wide findings and limitations: The quantity of clinical and demographic metadata differed by source and by participant and was supplied without curation.

TCRbeta CDR3 regions were amplified from genomic DNA using the immunoSEQ Assay, a bias-controlled multiplex PCR. The paper's processing steps were these. The number of nucleated cells in each sample was estimated from the amplification of reference gene primers within the assay. Sequence reads were collapsed and filtered to measure the absolute abundance of every unique TCRbeta CDR3 rearrangement. Productive Simpson clonality was computed per sample as the square root of Simpson's diversity index over productive rearrangements. The table was pulled from immuneACCESS by TCRdb, which kept in-frame rearrangements only. Such tables lose some clones; where checked, under half of the loss comes from unresolved V genes, and the rest has no known cause. The DNA gave D and trimming, while V, J and clone size come from that table. This sample gives roughly 250,000 clones in total; around nine tenths of them show up just once. The ten biggest clones cover 0.8% to 0.95% of the sample.

One collaborating source in Seattle enrolled patients during active infection and followed them longitudinally through the course of disease. Collaborating institutions collected whole blood in K2EDTA tubes following their own protocols. Collaborator samples were shipped for TCRbeta analysis as frozen whole blood, isolated PBMCs, or DNA extracted from either sample type. As for this clone: The target of this receptor is not known. Qualities for individual bases were not recorded, and no much larger clone is one base off.

The germline V gene provides CDR1 MDHEN and CDR2 SYDVKM. The CDR3 goes from the cysteine to the phenylalanine over 12 residues. Left in the record is the CDR3 DNA by itself, 36 bases read in frame from the first base. Relative to germline, V is 10 bases shorter and J is 3 bases shorter, with 12 bases between their ends. The sequence links TRBV28 to TRBJ1-1; the D gene is perhaps TRBD1, on 6 matching bases. The sample consisted of peripheral blood. This TCR was recovered from a man in his thirties or forties with COVID-19, enrolled during active disease. The CDR3 corresponds to CAISTGYTEAFF. The DNA reads as follows: TGTGCCATCTCGACAGGATACACTGAAGCTTTCTTT.